These 15 T cell receptor beta chains originate from one sample sequenced in a study of T cells in localized non-small cell lung cancer. The method was immunoSEQ multiplex PCR; TCRdb's version includes in-frame clones alone and lacks a portion of them. The table has 25,000 to 30,000 clones, approximately 90% seen once. The source material was peripheral blood mononuclear cells, sampled before any cancer treatment. The receptors were sampled from a woman between 35 and 75 years old with stage III lung adenocarcinoma.

This clone appeared once. The J gene is TRBJ1-1, the V gene TRBV25-1, with no clear D. With 4 bases removed from V and 0 bases from J, the gap between germline ends came to 3 bases. The CDR3 is 12 residues long. Germline CDR1 MGHDK, CDR2 SYGVNS. CDR3 bases: TGTGCCAGCAGTGCCATGAACACTGAAGCTTTCTTT. Translated: CASSAMNTEAFF.

The chain is built from TRBV30 and TRBJ2-7, with TRBD1 identical over 8 bases. The junction had 3 bases not matched to a gene; V was cut back by 1 base and J by 1 base. The CDR3 is made up of 14 amino acids. In germline, CDR1 is GTSNPN, CDR2 SVGIG (reference sequence). CDR3 bases: TGTGCCTGGAGTGGGACAGGGCGATCCTACGAGCAGTACTTC. Amino acid sequence: CAWSGTGRSYEQYF.

This clone came up once. At one boundary the junction diverges from the germline segment, which might be a read error. The chain employs TRBV5-6 and TRBJ1-1, with D uncertain. The germline CDR1 and CDR2 sequences are SGHDT and YYEEEE. The CDR3 is 14 amino acids. The CDR3 DNA is TGTGCCAGCAGCCATTATGCGGTGAACTCTGAAGCTTTCTTT. Its translation: CASSHYAVNSEAFF.

The rearrangement links TRBV14 to TRBJ1-1; D remains unclear. V gave up 11 bases and J gave up 4 bases, with 11 bases separating them. Per germline, CDR1 SGHDN and CDR2 FVKESK. CDR3 length equals 11 residues. The CDR3 bases are TGTGCCTCCCAAGCGGGCACTGAAGCTTTCTTT. Protein product: CASQAGTEAFF.

This sequence joins TRBV15 and TRBJ2-1; 12 bases are a match to TRBD2. CDR1 is LNHNV, CDR2 YYDKDF, per germline (reference sequence). The CDR3 length is 16 residues. V was clipped by 1 base and J by 3 bases; unmatched bases: 1. This CDR3 is CATSRGLAGVYNEQFF. The CDR3, as DNA: TGTGCCACCAGCAGAGGACTAGCGGGAGTCTACAATGAGCAGTTCTTC.

The rearrangement joins TRBV7-5 to TRBJ2-1; the table gives TRBD2 as D, unverified against the DNA. TRBV7-5 is deemed a pseudogene. The CDR3 runs to 16 residues. The CDR3 sequence is CARSSTSGGAHNEQFF. In DNA, the CDR3 is TGTGCCAGAAGCTCGACTAGCGGGGGGGCCCACAATGAGCAGTTCTTC.

The rearrangement links TRBV5-1 to TRBJ1-1; D gene unclear. Germline V gene data show CDR1 as SGHRS and CDR2 as YFSETQ. V was cut by 1 base and J by 0 bases, with 1 base left in between. This CDR3 comprises 12 residues. The CDR3 sequence: CASSLMNTEAFF. In nucleotides, the CDR3 is TGCGCCAGCAGCTTGATGAACACTGAAGCTTTCTTT.

V gene TRBV19 combines with J gene TRBJ2-7; 10 bases fit TRBD2. CDR3 length: 15 residues. From germline, CDR1 is LNHDA and CDR2 SQIVND (reference sequence). The trim removed 6 bases at V and 0 bases at J, leaving 5 bases unmatched. CDR3 in DNA: TGTGCCAGTAGCCCTAGCGGGGGTTTCTCCTACGAGCAGTACTTC. The encoded protein is CASSPSGGFSYEQYF.

V usage is TRBV5-4 and J usage is TRBJ1-2, with TRBD1 matching 9 bases. Germline-derived CDR1 and CDR2 are SGHNT and YYREEE (reference sequence). V lost 0 bases, J lost 11 bases, and 8 bases stayed unmatched. The CDR3 runs to 14 residues. CDR3 sequence (DNA): TGTGCCAGCAGCTTGGTGGGACAGGGATTAGGGTACACCTTC. The encoded protein is CASSLVGQGLGYTF.

This sequence joins TRBV30 and TRBJ1-3; D not certain. Between the trimmed V and J ends, which lost 5 bases and 0 bases, there was a span of 2 bases. The CDR3 contains 11 residues. Germline values: CDR1 GTSNPN, CDR2 SVGIG (reference sequence). The CDR3 spells CAWRSGNTIYF. The CDR3 coding sequence is TGTGCCTGGCGCTCTGGAAACACCATATATTTT.

The chain combines TRBV6-4 with TRBJ2-1; D remains unclear. Germline V CDR1 and CDR2: MRHNA, SNTAGT. V gave up 6 bases and J gave up 0 bases, with 12 bases separating them. The CDR3 spans 15 residues. CDR3 coding DNA: TGTGCCAGCAGCAAAGAGGCAAGCTCCTACAATGAGCAGTTCTTC. Translation gives CASSKEASSYNEQFF.

The chain recombines TRBV30 with TRBJ1-1; D remains ambiguous. CDR1 is GTSNPN, CDR2 SVGIG, per germline (reference sequence). This CDR3 has 12 amino acids. V was cut by 3 bases and J by 1 base, with 6 bases left in between. CDR3 DNA: TGTGCCTGGAGATCCGGGAACACTGAAGCTTTCTTT. Amino acids: CAWRSGNTEAFF.

The V call is TRBV7-6, the J call TRBJ2-2; 8 bases agree with TRBD1. The CDR3 loop spans 13 amino acids. J was trimmed by 6 bases and V by 4 bases; bases with no gene match: 1. CDR1 is SGHVS, CDR2 FNYEAQ, per germline. This chain's CDR3 is CASSSQGAGELFF. CDR3 sequence (DNA): TGTGCCAGCAGCTCACAGGGGGCCGGGGAGCTGTTTTTT. Complete variable domain (other parts from reference TRBV7-6 and TRBJ2-2): GAGVSQSPRYKVTKRGQDVALRCDPISGHVSLYWYRQALGQGPEFLTYFNYEAQQDKSGLPNDRFSAERPEGSISTLTIQRTEQRDSAMYRCASSSQGAGELFFGEGSRLTVL.

The chain recombines TRBV10-3 with TRBJ2-5; 9 bases agree with TRBD1. Unmatched junction bases numbered 3, after V lost 8 bases and J lost 2 bases. This CDR3 is built from 13 residues. CDR1 and CDR2 from the germline V gene are ENHRY and SYGVKD. CDR3 nucleotide sequence: TGTGCCATCGCCGGGACAGGGCAAGAGACCCAGTACTTC. Translating gives CAIAGTGQETQYF.

J is TRBJ2-1 and V is TRBV6-6; no clear D. Germline CDR1 is MNHNY and CDR2 is SVGAGI (reference sequence). V was shortened by 6 bases and J by 3 bases, with 9 bases between the two germline ends. The CDR3 is 13 residues long. This CDR3 is CASSLTGYNEQFF. The CDR3 DNA is TGTGCCAGCAGCCTGACTGGCTACAATGAGCAGTTCTTC.